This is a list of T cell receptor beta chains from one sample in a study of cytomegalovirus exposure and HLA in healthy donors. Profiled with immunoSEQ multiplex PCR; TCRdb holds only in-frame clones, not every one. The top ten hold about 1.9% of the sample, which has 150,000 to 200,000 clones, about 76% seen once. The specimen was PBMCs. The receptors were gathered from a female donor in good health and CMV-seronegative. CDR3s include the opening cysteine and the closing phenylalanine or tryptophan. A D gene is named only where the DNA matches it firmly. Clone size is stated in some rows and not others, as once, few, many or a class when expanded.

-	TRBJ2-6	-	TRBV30	CAWSDGQKIFSGANVLTF	TGTGCCTGGAGTGATGGACAGAAAATTTTCTCTGGGGCCAACGTCCTGACTTTC
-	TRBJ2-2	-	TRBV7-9	CASSKGQGITGELFF	TGTGCCAGCAGCAAAGGGCAGGGAATCACCGGGGAGCTGTTTTTT
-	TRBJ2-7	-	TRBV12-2	CASRLAVGQGESGGQYF	TGTGCAAGTCGCTTAGCGGTTGGGCAGGGGGAGTCGGGTGGGCAGTACTTC
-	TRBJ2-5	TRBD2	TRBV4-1	CASSQDRLAGGSLIETQYF	TGCGCCAGCAGCCAAGATCGACTAGCGGGAGGCAGTCTTATAGAGACCCAGTACTTC
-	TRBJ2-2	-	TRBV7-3	CASSSSGSNTGELFF	TGTGCCAGCAGCTCCAGCGGTTCGAACACCGGGGAGCTGTTTTTT
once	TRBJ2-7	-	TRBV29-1	CSALSGYEQYF	TGCAGCGCCCTCAGCGGCTACGAGCAGTACTTC
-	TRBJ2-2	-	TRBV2	CASSEQNTGELFF	TGTGCCAGCAGTGAACAGAACACCGGGGAGCTGTTTTTT
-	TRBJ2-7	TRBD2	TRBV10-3	CAISGGGTEQYF	TGTGCCATCAGTGGGGGGGGAACCGAGCAGTACTTC
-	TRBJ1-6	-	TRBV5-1	CASRSDTDSPLHF	TGCGCCAGCAGATCAGATACAGATTCACCCCTCCACTTT
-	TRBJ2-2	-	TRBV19	CASSIPGRTGELFF	TGTGCCAGTAGTATTCCGGGGAGAACCGGGGAGCTGTTTTTT
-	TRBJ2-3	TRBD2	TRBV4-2	CASSQGAGGVTDTQYF	TGTGCCAGCAGCCAAGGAGCGGGGGGCGTCACAGATACGCAGTATTTT
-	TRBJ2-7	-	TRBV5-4	CASSSGTASKYEQYF	TGTGCCAGCAGCTCTGGGACTGCTAGCAAATACGAGCAGTACTTC
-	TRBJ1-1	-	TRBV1	CTSSQETRDPNTEAFF	TGCACCAGCAGCCAAGAGACCCGGGATCCAAACACTGAAGCTTTCTTT
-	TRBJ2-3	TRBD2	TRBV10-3	CAINGGEAGNTQYF	TGTGCCATCAATGGGGGGGAGGCTGGGAATACGCAGTATTTT
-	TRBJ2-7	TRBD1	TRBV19	CASSIGRGLINEQYF	TGTGCCAGTAGTATCGGCAGGGGGCTAATCAACGAGCAGTACTTC
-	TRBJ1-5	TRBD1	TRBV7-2	CASSLSSGTGVQPQHF	TGTGCCAGCAGCTTAAGTTCCGGGACAGGGGTTCAGCCCCAGCATTTT
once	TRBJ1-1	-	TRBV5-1	CASSLWESHTEAFF	TGCGCCAGCAGCTTGTGGGAGTCTCACACTGAAGCTTTCTTT
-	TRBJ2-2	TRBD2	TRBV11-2	CASSLPSGTGELFF	TGTGCCAGCAGCTTACCTAGCGGGACCGGGGAGCTGTTTTTT
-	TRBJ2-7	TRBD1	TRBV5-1	CASSLEDRGYEQYF	TGCGCCAGCAGCTTGGAAGACAGGGGCTACGAGCAGTACTTC
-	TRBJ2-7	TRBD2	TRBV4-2	CASSQPGGDYEQYF	TGTGCCAGCAGCCAACCGGGAGGGGATTACGAGCAGTACTTC
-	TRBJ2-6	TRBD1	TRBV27	CASRDRGSSGANVLTF	TGTGCCAGCCGGGACAGGGGGAGCTCTGGGGCCAACGTCCTGACTTTC
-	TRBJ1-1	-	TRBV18	CASSTGMNTEAFF	TGTGCCAGCTCAACAGGGATGAACACTGAAGCTTTCTTT
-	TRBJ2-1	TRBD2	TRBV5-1	CASSFLLAGVNTYNEQFF	TGCGCCAGCAGCTTCCTACTAGCGGGGGTTAATACCTACAATGAGCAGTTCTTC
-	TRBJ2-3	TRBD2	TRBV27	CASSFLAGGSTDTQYF	TGTGCCAGCAGTTTTCTAGCGGGGGGCTCCACAGATACGCAGTATTTT
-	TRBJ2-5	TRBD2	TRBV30	CAWSGASGFQETQYF	TGTGCCTGGAGTGGGGCTAGCGGGTTCCAAGAGACCCAGTACTTC
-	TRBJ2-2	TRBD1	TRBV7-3	CASSSKPGTGSGELFF	TGTGCCAGCAGCTCGAAGCCCGGGACAGGGTCTGGGGAGCTGTTTTTT
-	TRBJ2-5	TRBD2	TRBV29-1	CSARGTSQETQYF	TGCAGCGCCCGAGGGACTAGCCAAGAGACCCAGTACTTC
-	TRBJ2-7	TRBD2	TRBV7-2	CASSLGRGGGEQYF	TGTGCCAGCAGCCTCGGGAGGGGGGGAGGGGAGCAGTACTTC
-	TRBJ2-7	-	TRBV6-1	CASSGAGTYEQYF	TGTGCCAGCAGTGGGGCAGGGACCTACGAGCAGTACTTC
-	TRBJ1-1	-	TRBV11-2	CASSSQGFGTEAFF	TGTGCCAGCAGCTCTCAGGGATTCGGCACTGAAGCTTTCTTT
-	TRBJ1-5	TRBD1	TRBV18	CASSPTGPGTGAQQPQHF	TGTGCCAGCTCACCAACCGGTCCCGGGACAGGGGCCCAACAGCCCCAGCATTTT
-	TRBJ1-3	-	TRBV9	CASSPLGNTIYF	TGTGCCAGCAGCCCCCTTGGAAACACCATATATTTT
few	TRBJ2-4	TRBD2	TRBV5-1	CASKERVAGDIQYF	TGCGCCAGCAAGGAGAGGGTAGCGGGGGACATTCAGTACTTC
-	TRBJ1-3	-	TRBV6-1	CASSDITIYF	TGTGCCAGCAGTGATATCACCATATATTTT
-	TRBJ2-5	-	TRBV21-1	CAPRPTVRETQYF	TGTGCCCCAAGACCGACAGTGAGGGAGACCCAGTACTTC
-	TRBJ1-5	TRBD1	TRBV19	CASSIDGQGWSNQPQHF	TGTGCCAGTAGTATAGACGGACAGGGTTGGAGCAATCAGCCCCAGCATTTT
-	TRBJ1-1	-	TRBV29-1	CSVEIRRFSEAFF	TGCAGCGTTGAAATTCGTCGGTTTTCTGAAGCTTTCTTT
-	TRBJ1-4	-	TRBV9	CASSPPGLQNEKLFF	TGTGCCAGCAGCCCCCCGGGACTCCAGAATGAAAAACTGTTTTTT
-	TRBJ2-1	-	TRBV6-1	CASSYRGGINEQFF	TGTGCCAGCAGCTACAGGGGGGGAATCAATGAGCAGTTCTTC
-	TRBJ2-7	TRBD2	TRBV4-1	CASSQDLLLAGKTTYEQYF	TGCGCCAGCAGCCAAGATCTTTTACTAGCGGGTAAGACTACCTACGAGCAGTACTTC
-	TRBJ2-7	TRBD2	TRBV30	CAHGTSGGHEQYF	TGTGCCCACGGAACTAGCGGGGGCCACGAGCAGTACTTC
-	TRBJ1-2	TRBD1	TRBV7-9	CASSSADRGFVYGYTF	TGTGCCAGCAGCTCCGCCGACAGGGGATTCGTTTATGGCTACACCTTC
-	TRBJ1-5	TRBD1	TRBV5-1	CASSVGTDQPQHF	TGCGCCAGCAGCGTGGGGACAGATCAGCCCCAGCATTTT
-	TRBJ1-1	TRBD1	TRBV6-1	CASSEAGTGVGTEAFF	TGTGCCAGCAGTGAAGCCGGGACAGGGGTGGGCACTGAAGCTTTCTTT
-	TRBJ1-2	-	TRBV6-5	CASSYSVAGKTGYTF	TGTGCCAGCAGTTACTCGGTGGCAGGGAAGACTGGCTACACCTTC
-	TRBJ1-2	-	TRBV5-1	CASSPDSYNYGYTF	TGCGCCAGCAGCCCGGACAGCTACAACTATGGCTACACCTTC
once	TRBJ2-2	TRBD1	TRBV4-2	CASSQDQGQGMAGELFF	TGTGCCAGCAGCCAAGACCAAGGACAGGGGATGGCTGGGGAGCTGTTTTTT